A single sample gave rise to the 9 T cell receptor beta chains below, sequenced in a study of T cell responses to AZD1222 COVID-19 vaccine. Clones were sequenced by immunoSEQ multiplex PCR, and TCRdb holds only the in-frame ones, with some missing. The sample includes roughly 270,000 clones, approximately 94% of them seen just once. The sequencing here drew on peripheral blood, taken 28 days after the second AZD1222 dose. All receptors come from an adult who received the AZD1222 COVID-19 vaccine.

Points on this clone: An end of the junction does not agree with germline; a read error may underlie this. The chain uses TRBV11-2 and TRBJ2-1, with TRBD2 identical over 15 bases. The CDR3 loop spans 14 amino acids. Germline assignment: CDR1 SGHAT and CDR2 FQNNGV. CDR3 sequence reads: CASSSTGLAGGLVF. In DNA form, the CDR3 reads TGTGCCAGCAGCTCGACGGGACTAGCGGGGGGACTTGTCTTC.

V and J are TRBV5-5 and TRBJ1-5; D call uncertain. The V end lost 3 bases, the J end lost 4 bases, and 8 bases lay between the germline ends. The CDR3 has 13 amino acids. The V gene's germline CDR1 is SGHKS and CDR2 YYEKEE (reference sequence). The CDR3 spells CASSWGENQPQHF. CDR3 DNA: TGTGCCAGCAGCTGGGGTGAGAATCAGCCCCAGCATTTT.

The CDR3 DNA reads as TGTGCCAGCAGCAACCGAACCCGGGGCATCGGAAACACCATATATTTT. The encoded protein is CASSNRTRGIGNTIYF. This chain joins TRBV9 and TRBJ1-3; D is possibly TRBD1 (5 bases). The ends were cut back, 4 bases at V and 4 bases at J, with 18 bases in the middle. The CDR3 spans 16 residues. Germline-derived CDR1 and CDR2 are SGDLS and YYNGEE.

The chain employs TRBV6-5 and TRBJ1-5; 8 positions match TRBD1. The trim removed 4 bases at V and 9 bases at J, leaving 11 bases unmatched. Germline lookup yields CDR1 MNHEY and CDR2 SVGAGI. The CDR3 has 15 residues. CDR3 amino acids: CASSLTTGDSWPQHF. The CDR3 DNA sequence: TGTGCCAGCAGTTTAACGACAGGGGACTCCTGGCCCCAGCATTTT.

V and J are TRBV19 and TRBJ2-7; the D gene is possibly TRBD1 (5 bases). The germline CDR1 and CDR2 sequences are LNHDA and SQIVND (reference sequence). The CDR3 sequence is 13 residues long. Trimming took off 5 bases at V and 7 bases at J, with 15 bases between the two ends. DNA for the CDR3: TGTGCCAGTAGTCGACAGCCAGGGTTTGAGCAGTACTTC. Amino acids: CASSRQPGFEQYF.

CDR3 bases: TGTGCCAGCTCACCTTTGTTCGGGGGCGTAGGACTAGCGGGAGAAGGTCCCTACGAGCAGTACTTC. The encoded protein is CASSPLFGGVGLAGEGPYEQYF. The genes are TRBV18 and TRBJ2-7, with TRBD2 matching 13 bases. The junction had 22 bases not matched to a gene; V was cut back by 3 bases and J by 2 bases. In germline, CDR1 is KGHSH, CDR2 LQKENI. This CDR3 is 22 amino acids long.

This clone was detected only once. This sequence joins TRBV15 and TRBJ1-2; D unclear. The length of the CDR3 is 16 residues. The V gene lost 0 bases and the J gene lost 0 bases, with 11 bases spanning the gap. Germline V lookup: CDR1 LNHNV, CDR2 YYDKDF (reference sequence). DNA for the CDR3: TGTGCCACCAGCAGAGAGGGAGTGGGGTCTAACTATGGCTACACCTTC. It encodes CATSREGVGSNYGYTF.

The rearrangement joins TRBV5-6 to TRBJ2-5, with 7 bases matching TRBD1. The CDR3 runs to 14 residues. J gave up 9 bases and V 4 bases, and 12 bases lay outside the gene matches. Germline V gives CDR1 SGHDT, CDR2 YYEEEE. This CDR3 reads CASSPGQLSAAQYF. In DNA form, the CDR3 reads TGTGCCAGCAGCCCGGGACAGTTGTCGGCGGCCCAGTACTTC.

The chain carries TRBV5-5 and TRBJ2-7; the match to TRBD1 covers 7 bases. The CDR3 loop spans 15 amino acids. Germline V gene sequence: CDR1 SGHKS, CDR2 YYEKEE (reference sequence). The J segment lost 3 bases and the V segment lost 0 bases, leaving 6 bases of the junction unmatched. This chain's CDR3 is CASSLASGQVYEQYF. Here the CDR3 DNA reads TGTGCCAGCAGCTTGGCCAGTGGACAGGTCTACGAGCAGTACTTC.